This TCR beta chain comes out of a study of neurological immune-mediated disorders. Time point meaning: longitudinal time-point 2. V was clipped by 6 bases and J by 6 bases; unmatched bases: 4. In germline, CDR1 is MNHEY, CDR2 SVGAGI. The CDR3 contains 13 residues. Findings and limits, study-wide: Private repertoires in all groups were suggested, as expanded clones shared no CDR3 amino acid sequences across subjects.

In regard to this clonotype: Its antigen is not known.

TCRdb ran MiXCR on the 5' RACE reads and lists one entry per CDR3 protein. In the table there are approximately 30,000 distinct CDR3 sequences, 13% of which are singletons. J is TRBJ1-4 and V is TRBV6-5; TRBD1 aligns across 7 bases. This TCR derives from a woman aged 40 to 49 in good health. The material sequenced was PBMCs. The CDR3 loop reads CASSPRGYEKLFF. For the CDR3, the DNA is TGTGCCAGCAGCCCCAGGGGGTATGAAAAACTGTTTTTT.